The 9 T cell receptor beta chains reported below all come from one sample, sequenced in a study of blood T cell repertoires in COVID-19. TCRdb's copy holds only in-frame clones and misses some; the assay was immunoSEQ multiplex PCR. Among roughly 250,000 clones listed, roughly 90% were seen once. What was sequenced was PBMCs or T cells enriched from blood (not recorded which). The receptors derive from a woman in her 30s with acute COVID-19.

J is TRBJ2-5 and V is TRBV6-5, with TRBD2 as a possible D gene (7 bases). Per germline, CDR1 MNHEY and CDR2 SVGAGI. V lost 8 bases and J lost 5, with 18 bases in between. CDR3 length: 14 amino acids. The CDR3 reads CASGRGASPETQYF. The CDR3 coding sequence is TGTGCCAGCGGTCGGGGGGCGAGTCCGGAGACCCAGTACTTC.

The chain has TRBV12-3 or TRBV12-4 and TRBJ2-3, with D maybe TRBD2 (7 bases). V dropped 4 bases and J dropped 6 bases, with 11 bases sitting between them. This CDR3 comprises 13 residues. DNA of the CDR3: TGTGCCAGCAGTTGGGGGGGGGCGGATACGCAGTATTTT. Translated: CASSWGGADTQYF.

J is TRBJ2-2 and V is TRBV27, with 7 nucleotides matching TRBD1. Germline V lookup: CDR1 MNHEY, CDR2 SMNVEV (reference sequence). V dropped 3 bases and J dropped 6; count of bases not matched to a gene: 7. This CDR3 is built from 15 residues. Written as DNA, the CDR3 is TGTGCCAGCAGTTTGAACGGGCAGGGGGCCGGGGAGCTGTTTTTT. It encodes CASSLNGQGAGELFF.

The chain links TRBV2 to TRBJ1-2, with a tentative D call TRBD1 (5 bases). This CDR3 contains 11 residues. Per the germline V gene, CDR1 is SNHLY and CDR2 is FYNNEI. V was clipped by 9 bases and J by 5 bases, with 10 bases between them. The CDR3 nucleotides are TGTGCCAGGGTTCGGGGGTATGGCTACACCTTC. It is translated as CARVRGYGYTF.

V and J are TRBV12-3 or TRBV12-4 and TRBJ2-5, with D tentatively TRBD2 (5 bases). The V end was cut by 1 base, the J end by 9 bases, with 12 bases between. The CDR3 contains 13 residues. CDR3 nucleotides: TGTGCCAGCAGTTTAGATCCGGGATCCCCCCAGTACTTC. It is translated as CASSLDPGSPQYF.

The chain carries TRBV9 and TRBJ2-3, with TRBD1 as a possible D gene (7 bases). The germline CDR1 and CDR2 sequences are SGDLS and YYNGEE. The CDR3 sequence is 17 residues long. V was cut by 1 base and J by 2 bases, with 17 bases left in between. In DNA form, the CDR3 reads TGTGCCAGCAGCGTACTTAGGGGGCGGGACCTCACAGATACGCAGTATTTT. Translating it yields CASSVLRGRDLTDTQYF. Full variable domain (remainder filled in from reference TRBV9 and TRBJ2-3): DSGVTQTPKHLITATGQRVTLRCSPRSGDLSVYWYQQSLDQGLQFLIQYYNGEERAKGNILERFSAQQFPDLHSELNLSSLELGDSALYFCASSVLRGRDLTDTQYFGPGTRLTVL.

This sequence joins TRBV19 and TRBJ2-2, with TRBD2 as a possible D gene (6 bases). Germline V gene lookup returns CDR1 LNHDA and CDR2 SQIVND (reference sequence). There are 14 residues in the CDR3. V shed 7 bases and J shed 3 bases, with 12 bases lying between them. CDR3 sequence: CASTPGTDTGELFF. In DNA, the CDR3 is TGTGCCAGTACGCCCGGGACTGACACCGGGGAGCTGTTTTTT.

The chain is built from TRBV5-1 and TRBJ2-1; 13 bases agree with TRBD2. This CDR3 contains 17 residues. The trim removed 4 bases at V and 6 bases at J, leaving 10 bases unmatched. The germline V gene encodes CDR1 SGHRS and CDR2 YFSETQ. CDR3 coding DNA: TGCGCCAGCAGCCTGGGACTAGCGGGGTCCTCCGCCAATGAGCAGTTCTTC. It yields the protein CASSLGLAGSSANEQFF.

The CDR3 DNA follows: TGTGCCAGCAGACAAAACACTGAAGCTTTCTTT. Translation gives CASRQNTEAFF. The chain recombines TRBV6-5 with TRBJ1-1; D is undetermined. Germline assignment: CDR1 MNHEY and CDR2 SVGAGI. V was pared by 6 bases and J by 2 bases, with 4 bases between. The CDR3 is made up of 11 amino acids.